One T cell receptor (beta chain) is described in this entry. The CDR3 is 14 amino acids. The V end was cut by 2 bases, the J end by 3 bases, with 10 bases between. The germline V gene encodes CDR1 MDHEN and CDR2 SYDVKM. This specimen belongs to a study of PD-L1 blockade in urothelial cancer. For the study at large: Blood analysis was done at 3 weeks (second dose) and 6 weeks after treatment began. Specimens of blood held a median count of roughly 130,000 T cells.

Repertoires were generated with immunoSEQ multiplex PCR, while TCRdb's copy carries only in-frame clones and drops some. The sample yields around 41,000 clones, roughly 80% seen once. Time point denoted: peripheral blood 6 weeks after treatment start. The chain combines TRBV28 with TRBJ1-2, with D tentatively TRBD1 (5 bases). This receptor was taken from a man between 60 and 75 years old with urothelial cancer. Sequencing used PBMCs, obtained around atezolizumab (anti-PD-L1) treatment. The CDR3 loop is CASSLPGRDYGYTF. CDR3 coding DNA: TGTGCCAGCAGTTTACCAGGGAGGGACTATGGCTACACCTTC.